The clone carrying this T cell receptor (beta chain) has just a few counts. Its antigen is unknown. These data belong to a study of molecular identifiers for immune sequencing clone quantification. A single record per CDR3 protein comes from TCRdb applying MiXCR to the PCR reads. The sample consists of 85,000 to 100,000 distinct CDR3 sequences, over 20% of them appearing once. Findings of the study overall: Barcode sharing among identical TCR molecules could make large clones appear smaller.

The CDR3 has 15 residues. The ends were cut back, 5 bases at V and 0 bases at J, with 13 bases in the middle. Germline V gives CDR1 SEHNR, CDR2 FQNEAQ (reference sequence). Sorted naive CD8 T cells were those defined as CD8+CD4-CCR7+CD45RA+. The source material was naive CD8+ T cells from blood, with Jurkat cell RNA spiked in. As for subset: FACS-sorted CD8+CD4-CCR7+CD45RA+ naive T cells. V usage is TRBV7-9 and J usage is TRBJ2-5, with D possibly being TRBD2 (5 bases). The origin of this receptor is a human donor in good health. Some libraries in this study had Jurkat cell RNA spiked in. DNA of the CDR3: TGTGCCAGCAGCCCTATAGCGTCGTACCAAGAGACCCAGTACTTC. Protein: CASSPIASYQETQYF. The full variable domain, completed using reference TRBV7-9 and TRBJ2-5, is DTGVSQNPRHKITKRGQNVTFRCDPISEHNRLYWYRQTLGQGPEFLTYFQNEAQLEKSRLLSDRFSAERPKGSFSTLEIQRTEQGDSAMYLCASSPIASYQETQYFGPGTRLLVL.